The following is a T cell receptor (beta chain) sequence with its context. Its antigen is not known. The data derive from a study of T-cell memory formation after mild COVID-19. Study-wide results and limits: Clones contracting across day 15 to 85 had a balanced CD4/CD8 profile; later expanding clones leaned CD4+.

After 5'RACE with constant-segment primers, TCR alpha and TCR beta cDNA libraries carrying sample barcodes and UMIs were obtained. MiXCR, applied by TCRdb to the 5' RACE reads, yields one record per CDR3 protein. Here the sample spans around 200,000 distinct CDR3 sequences, 27% being singletons. The CDR3 extends over 12 amino acids. Germline lookup yields CDR1 SEHNR and CDR2 FQNEAQ (reference sequence). V lost 4 bases, J lost 6 bases, and 2 bases stayed unmatched. This receptor was taken from an adult woman who had mild COVID-19 (a few samples of this study predate the infection). Cell type and time point are not known. The sequenced sample consisted of PBMCs or a T cell subset sorted from them (not recorded which). The rearrangement uses TRBV7-9 and TRBJ1-1; 7 bases fit TRBD1. CDR3 DNA sequence: TGTGCCAGCAGCTCGACAGGGTCTGAAGCTTTCTTT. It translates to CASSSTGSEAFF.